Detailed here is one TCR beta chain. These data originate in a study of blood T cell repertoires in COVID-19. Study background: Sample material is recorded as cDNA or gDNA derived from T cells, B-cell-depleted T cells, or PBMCs.

The CDR3 covers 13 residues. Trimming cost V 5 bases and J 5 bases; bases outside gene matches: 4. Germline CDR1 is MNHEY and CDR2 is SVGAGI. TCRdb keeps only in-frame clones here, not all; method: immunoSEQ multiplex PCR. The sample contains fewer than 250,000 clones, around 84% of which appear only once. This sequence was found in an elderly woman with COVID-19, enrolled during active disease. The genes are TRBV6-5 and TRBJ2-5; 8 bases match TRBD1. The sequenced material came from peripheral blood. Here the CDR3 DNA reads TGTGCCAGCAGTATGGACAGGGTCGAGACCCAGTACTTC. Translating gives CASSMDRVETQYF.